Reported below is one T cell receptor beta chain. The entry originates in a study of Ad26.COV2.S vaccination and SARS-CoV-2 variants. Measured with immunoSEQ multiplex PCR; TCRdb has only the in-frame clones, and not every one. The sample holds over 350,000 clones; roughly nine tenths are singletons and the top ten take roughly 3.2%. The treatment is: approximately 18 received Ad26.COV2.S at low or high dose, single or two shots; roughly five received placebo; per-sample allocation not given. Sampling was performed 63 days after the first vaccine or placebo injection. Between the trimmed V and J ends, which lost 6 bases and 5 bases, there was a span of 19 bases. The CDR3 consists of 15 residues. Looked up from germline, CDR1 is MDHEN and CDR2 is SYDVKM.

Sequenced material: peripheral blood, taken in a trial of Ad26.COV2.S vaccine versus placebo. The receptor was isolated from a person between 18 and 59 years old who received the Ad26.COV2.S COVID-19 vaccine or a placebo. The chain carries TRBV28 and TRBJ2-5; D is possibly TRBD2 (6 bases). DNA of the CDR3: TGTGCCAGCAGCAGAGGGAGCTTGGGGAGGGAGACCCAGTACTTC. This gives the protein CASSRGSLGRETQYF.